A single sample is the source of the 13 T cell receptor beta chains below, sequenced in a study of CD4 T cells in relation to SARS-CoV-2 and coronaviruses (dated by TCRdb to the early 2020s). Libraries were constructed by the immunoSEQ multiplex PCR assay. What TCRdb holds here is the immuneACCESS table cut down to in-frame rearrangements. Part of the clones is not present; checked against another copy, under half of the missing clones reflect an unresolved V gene, and the others are unexplained. For this sample there are 25,000 to 30,000 clones; about two thirds appear just once. In total, the top ten clones hold around a fifth of the sample. CD4+ T cells from unexposed donors were collected before the COVID-19 pandemic (2011-2018). The EasySep CD4+ T cell isolation kit was used to isolate CD4+ T cells once the cultures had run for roughly 11 days. Their specific antigens are unknown. The source material was CD4+ T cells from PBMCs, cultured in vitro. All receptors derive from a human donor in good health.

CDR3 loop: CSVRSSGSYEQYF. The DNA for the CDR3 is TGCAGCGTTCGATCTAGCGGGAGCTACGAGCAGTACTTC. The chain has TRBV29-1 and TRBJ2-7, with 10 bases lining up with TRBD2. Germline V lookup: CDR1 SQVTM, CDR2 ANQGSEA. The CDR3 has 13 residues. With V trimmed by 5 bases and J by 3 bases, 4 bases remained unmatched.

J is TRBJ2-7 and V is TRBV6-2 or TRBV6-3; D perhaps matches TRBD2 (5 bases). Trimming shortened V by 5 bases and J by 2 bases, and 13 bases separated the two germline ends. This CDR3 contains 14 residues. In germline, CDR1 is MNHEY, CDR2 SVGEGT. This chain's CDR3 is CASSDGGRTYEQYF. For the CDR3, the DNA is TGTGCCAGCAGTGACGGTGGGAGAACCTACGAGCAGTACTTC.

The chain combines TRBV3-1 (or the pseudogene TRBV3-2) with TRBJ2-1; D unresolved. V was pared by 2 bases and J by 8 bases, with 13 bases between. The CDR3 totals 14 residues. Germline V lookup: CDR1 LGHDT, CDR2 YNNKEL (reference sequence). Here the CDR3 reads CASSQPAQSDEQFF. The CDR3 DNA reads as TGTGCCAGCAGCCAACCTGCCCAGAGCGATGAGCAGTTCTTC.

V gene TRBV5-6 combines with J gene TRBJ2-5; TRBD1 matches at 9 bases. The germline CDR1 and CDR2 sequences are SGHDT and YYEEEE. The CDR3 has 15 amino acids. The V segment lost 3 bases and the J segment 5 bases; nucleotides outside the gene matches: 8. The DNA of the CDR3 is TGTGCCAGCAGCTCGTCCGGGACAGGGACCGAGACCCAGTACTTC. Protein sequence: CASSSSGTGTETQYF.

This clone has only one observation. The rearrangement links TRBV7-2 to TRBJ1-2, with 7 bases that match TRBD1. There are 15 residues in the CDR3. Germline-derived CDR1 and CDR2 are SGHTA and FQGNSA. V shed 5 bases, J shed 3 bases, and the junction held 9 bases outside the gene matches. The CDR3 sequence: CASSPLATGYYGYTF. The CDR3 DNA is TGTGCCAGCAGCCCCCTGGCGACAGGGTACTATGGCTACACCTTC.

The chain carries TRBV9 and TRBJ2-7, with D perhaps matching TRBD1 (6 bases). This CDR3 has 16 amino acids. V was pared by 2 bases and J by 2 bases, with 17 bases between. Looked up from germline, CDR1 is SGDLS and CDR2 is YYNGEE. The CDR3 loop is CASSVASGTSPYEQYF. DNA of the CDR3: TGTGCCAGCAGCGTTGCGTCCGGGACATCCCCCTACGAGCAGTACTTC.

V usage is TRBV11-2 and J usage is TRBJ2-4; D possibly matches TRBD1 or TRBD2 (5 bases each). V gave up 5 bases and J gave up 3 bases, with 17 bases separating them. The germline V gene has CDR1 SGHAT and CDR2 FQNNGV. The CDR3 totals 16 residues. This CDR3 reads CASSITGTGLKNIQYF. The CDR3 DNA follows: TGTGCCAGCAGCATAACAGGTACCGGACTCAAAAACATTCAGTACTTC. The variable domain in full, with the rest retrieved from reference TRBV11-2 and TRBJ2-4, is EAGVAQSPRYKIIEKRQSVAFWCNPISGHATLYWYQQILGQGPKLLIQFQNNGVVDDSQLPKDRFSAERLKGVDSTLKIQPAKLEDSAVYLCASSITGTGLKNIQYFGAGTRLSVL.

CDR3 coding DNA: TGCGCCAGCAGCCAAGTGGGGATTAGCACAGATACGCAGTATTTT. Translation gives CASSQVGISTDTQYF. This chain links TRBV4-3 with TRBJ2-3, with D uncertain. V gave up 1 base and J gave up 0 bases, with 8 bases separating them. The germline gives CDR1 LGHNA, CDR2 YSLEER. The CDR3 length is 15 residues.

The chain links TRBV5-1 to TRBJ2-3, with 9 bases lining up with TRBD1. The germline V gene encodes CDR1 SGHRS and CDR2 YFSETQ. This CDR3 has 15 residues. V shed 2 bases, J shed 4 bases, and the junction held 5 bases outside the gene matches. The CDR3 DNA is TGCGCCAGCAGCTTACAGGGGGCGGAGGCAGATACGCAGTATTTT. Its translation: CASSLQGAEADTQYF.

The rearrangement links TRBV7-2 to TRBJ2-3; D may be TRBD1 or TRBD2 (5 bases each). This CDR3 has 16 amino acids. Trimming took off 5 bases at V and 3 bases at J, with 18 bases between the two ends. Germline loops: CDR1 SGHTA, CDR2 FQGNSA. The CDR3 DNA reads TGTGCCAGCAGCACCAAACAGGCCACGGGGACAGATACGCAGTATTTT. As protein: CASSTKQATGTDTQYF. The full variable domain, its missing parts supplied by reference TRBV7-2 and TRBJ2-3, is GAGVSQSPSNKVTEKGKDVELRCDPISGHTALYWYRQSLGQGLEFLIYFQGNSAPDKSGLPSDRFSAERTGGSVSTLTIQRTQQEDSAVYLCASSTKQATGTDTQYFGPGTRLTVL.

This clone has just a few counts. This chain uses TRBV6-5 with TRBJ1-2; TRBD1 agrees at 7 bases. V lost 2 bases and J lost 4; bases outside the gene matches: 7. The CDR3 is 15 amino acids. Germline assignment: CDR1 MNHEY and CDR2 SVGAGI. CDR3 DNA sequence: TGTGCCAGCAGTTACACAGGGGATGTCGGCTATGGCTACACCTTC. It is translated as CASSYTGDVGYGYTF.

V usage is TRBV25-1 and J usage is TRBJ1-3; 9 bases are shared with TRBD1. J was trimmed by 5 bases and V by 9 bases; bases with no gene match: 8. The CDR3 is 14 amino acids. Per the germline V gene, CDR1 is MGHDK and CDR2 is SYGVNS. Here the CDR3 DNA reads TGTGCCAGTACGACAGGGGGGAGAAGAAACACCATATATTTT. It encodes CASTTGGRRNTIYF. Using reference TRBV25-1 and TRBJ1-3 for the parts outside the CDR3, the full variable domain is EADIYQTPRYLVIGTGKKITLECSQTMGHDKMYWYQQDPGMELHLIHYSYGVNSTEKGDLSSESTVSRIRTEHFPLTLESARPSHTSQYLCASTTGGRRNTIYFGEGSWLTVV.

The J gene is TRBJ2-1, the V gene TRBV28; D is ambiguous. The CDR3 has 14 amino acids. Germline CDR1 is MDHEN and CDR2 is SYDVKM. The ends were cut back, 1 base at V and 5 bases at J, with 9 bases in the middle. This chain's CDR3 is CASSLSPPNNEQFF. The CDR3 nucleotides read TGTGCCAGCAGTTTATCCCCCCCAAACAATGAGCAGTTCTTC. The full variable domain, completed using reference TRBV28 and TRBJ2-1, is DVKVTQSSRYLVKRTGEKVFLECVQDMDHENMFWYRQDPGLGLRLIYFSYDVKMKEKGDIPEGYSVSREKKERFSLILESASTNQTSMYLCASSLSPPNNEQFFGPGTRLTVL.